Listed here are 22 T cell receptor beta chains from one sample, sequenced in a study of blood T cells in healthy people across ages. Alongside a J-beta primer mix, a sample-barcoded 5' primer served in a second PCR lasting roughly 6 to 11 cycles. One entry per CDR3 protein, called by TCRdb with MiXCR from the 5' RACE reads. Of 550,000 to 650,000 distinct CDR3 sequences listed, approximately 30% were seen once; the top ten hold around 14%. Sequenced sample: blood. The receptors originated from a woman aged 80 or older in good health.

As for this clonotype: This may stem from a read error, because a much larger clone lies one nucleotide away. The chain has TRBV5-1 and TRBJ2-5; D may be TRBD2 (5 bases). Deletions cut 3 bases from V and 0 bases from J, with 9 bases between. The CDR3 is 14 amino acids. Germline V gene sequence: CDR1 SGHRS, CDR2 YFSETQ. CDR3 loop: CASSWGDYQETQYF. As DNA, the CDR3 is TGCGCCAGCAGCTGGGGAGACTACCAAGAGACCCAGTACTTC.

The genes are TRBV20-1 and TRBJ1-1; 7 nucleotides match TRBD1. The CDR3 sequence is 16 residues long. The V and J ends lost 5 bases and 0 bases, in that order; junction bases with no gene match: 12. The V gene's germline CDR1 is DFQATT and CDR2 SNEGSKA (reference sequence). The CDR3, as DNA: TGCAGTGCTCAACTTCGGGACAGAGATATGAACACTGAAGCTTTCTTT. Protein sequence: CSAQLRDRDMNTEAFF.

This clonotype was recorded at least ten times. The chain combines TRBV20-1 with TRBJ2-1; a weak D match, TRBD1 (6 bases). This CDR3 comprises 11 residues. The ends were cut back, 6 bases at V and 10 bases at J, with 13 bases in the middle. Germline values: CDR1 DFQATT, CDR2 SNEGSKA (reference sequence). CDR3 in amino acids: CSAGQKLEQFF. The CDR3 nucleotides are TGCAGTGCCGGACAGAAGCTCGAGCAGTTCTTC.

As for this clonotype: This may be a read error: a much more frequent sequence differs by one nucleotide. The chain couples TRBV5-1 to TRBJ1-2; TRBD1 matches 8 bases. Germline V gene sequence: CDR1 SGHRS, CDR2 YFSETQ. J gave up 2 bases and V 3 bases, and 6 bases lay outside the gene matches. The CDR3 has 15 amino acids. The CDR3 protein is CASSSDRETNYGYTF. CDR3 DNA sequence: TGCGCCAGCAGCTCGGACAGGGAAACCAACTATGGCTACACCTTC.

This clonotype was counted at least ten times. In nucleotides, the CDR3 is TGTGCCAGCAGTGAAGCAACGCGGGGATCCCGTTCTGAAGCTTTCTTT. This codes for CASSEATRGSRSEAFF. The rearrangement uses TRBV6-1 and TRBJ1-1, with D unclear. The CDR3 contains 16 residues. Germline loops: CDR1 MNHNS, CDR2 SASEGT. Between the trimmed V and J ends, which lost 0 bases and 6 bases, there was a span of 17 bases.

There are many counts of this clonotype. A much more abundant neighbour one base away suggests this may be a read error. The CDR3 loop is CAIGLGNEQYF. For the CDR3, the DNA is TGTGCCATCGGGCTGGGCAATGAGCAGTACTTC. This chain links TRBV10-3 with TRBJ2-5, with D hard to call. The V gene's germline CDR1 is ENHRY and CDR2 SYGVKD. Trimming pared 8 bases from V and 11 bases from J, leaving 15 bases between. The CDR3 loop spans 11 amino acids.

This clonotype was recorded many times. CDR3 region: CASSLGGTGTDEQYF. DNA of the CDR3: TGTGCCAGCAGCTTAGGGGGGACAGGGACGGACGAGCAGTACTTC. The chain uses TRBV7-9 and TRBJ2-7; 9 bases are a match to TRBD1. This CDR3 region has 15 residues. V trimming: 1 base; J trimming: 5 bases; junction bases outside the gene matches: 6. In germline, CDR1 is SEHNR, CDR2 FQNEAQ (reference sequence).

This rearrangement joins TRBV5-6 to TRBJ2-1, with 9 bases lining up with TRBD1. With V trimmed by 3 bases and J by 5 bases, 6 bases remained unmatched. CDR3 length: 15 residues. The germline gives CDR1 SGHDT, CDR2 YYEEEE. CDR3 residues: CASSYGTGQDNEQFF. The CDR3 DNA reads TGTGCCAGCAGCTACGGGACAGGGCAGGACAATGAGCAGTTCTTC.

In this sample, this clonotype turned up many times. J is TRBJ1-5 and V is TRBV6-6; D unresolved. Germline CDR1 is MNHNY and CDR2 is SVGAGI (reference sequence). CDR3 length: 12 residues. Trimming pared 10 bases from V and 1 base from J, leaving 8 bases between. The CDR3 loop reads CATQESNQPQHF. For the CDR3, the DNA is TGTGCCACCCAGGAGAGCAATCAGCCCCAGCATTTT.

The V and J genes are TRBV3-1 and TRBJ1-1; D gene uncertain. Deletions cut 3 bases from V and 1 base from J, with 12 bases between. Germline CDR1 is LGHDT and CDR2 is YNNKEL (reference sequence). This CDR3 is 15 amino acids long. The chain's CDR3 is CASSHEIGRNTEAFF. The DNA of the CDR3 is TGTGCCAGCAGCCACGAAATAGGGAGGAACACTGAAGCTTTCTTT.

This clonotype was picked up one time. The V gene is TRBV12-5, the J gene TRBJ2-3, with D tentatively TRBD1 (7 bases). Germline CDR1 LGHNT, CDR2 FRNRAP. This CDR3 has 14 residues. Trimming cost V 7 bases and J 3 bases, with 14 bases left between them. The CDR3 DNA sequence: TGTGCTAGTGCCCCCAGGGGGGAAACAGATACGCAGTATTTT. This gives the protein CASAPRGETDTQYF.

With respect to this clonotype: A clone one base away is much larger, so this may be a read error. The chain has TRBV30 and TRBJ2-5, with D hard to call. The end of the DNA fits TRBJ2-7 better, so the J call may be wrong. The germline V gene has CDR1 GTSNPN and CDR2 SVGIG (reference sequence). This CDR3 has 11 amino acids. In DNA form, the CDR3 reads TGTACCTGGAGTGTATCTTACGAGCAGTACTTC. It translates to CTWSVSYEQYF.

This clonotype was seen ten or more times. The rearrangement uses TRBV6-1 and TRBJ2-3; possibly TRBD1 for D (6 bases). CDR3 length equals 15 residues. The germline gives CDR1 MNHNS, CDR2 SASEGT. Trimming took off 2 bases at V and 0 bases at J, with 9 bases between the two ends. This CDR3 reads CASSELRGSTDTQYF. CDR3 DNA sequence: TGTGCCAGCAGTGAACTCAGGGGAAGCACAGATACGCAGTATTTT.

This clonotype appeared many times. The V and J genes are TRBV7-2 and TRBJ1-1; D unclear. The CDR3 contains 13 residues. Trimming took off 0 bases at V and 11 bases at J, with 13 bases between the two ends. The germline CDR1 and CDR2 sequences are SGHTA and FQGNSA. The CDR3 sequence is CASSLAATVPAFF. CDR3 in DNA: TGTGCCAGCAGCTTAGCGGCAACCGTACCCGCTTTCTTT.

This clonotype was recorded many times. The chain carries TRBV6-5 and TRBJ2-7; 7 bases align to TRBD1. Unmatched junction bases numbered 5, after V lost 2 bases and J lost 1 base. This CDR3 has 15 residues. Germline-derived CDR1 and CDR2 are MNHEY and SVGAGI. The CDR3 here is CASSYGTVPSYEQYF. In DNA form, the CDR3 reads TGTGCCAGCAGTTACGGGACAGTTCCTTCCTACGAGCAGTACTTC.

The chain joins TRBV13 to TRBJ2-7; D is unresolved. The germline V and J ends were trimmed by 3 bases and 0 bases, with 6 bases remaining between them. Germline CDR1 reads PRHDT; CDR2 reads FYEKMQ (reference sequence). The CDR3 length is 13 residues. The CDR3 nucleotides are TGTGCCAGCAGCTTTTGGAGCTCCTACGAGCAGTACTTC. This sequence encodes CASSFWSSYEQYF.

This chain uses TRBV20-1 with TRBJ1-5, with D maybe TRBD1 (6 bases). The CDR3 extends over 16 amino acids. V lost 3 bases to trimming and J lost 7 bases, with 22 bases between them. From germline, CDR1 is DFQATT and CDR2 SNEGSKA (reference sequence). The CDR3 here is CSARSRGAGVGQPQHF. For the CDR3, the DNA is TGCAGTGCTAGGTCTCGGGGGGCAGGGGTAGGGCAGCCCCAGCATTTT.

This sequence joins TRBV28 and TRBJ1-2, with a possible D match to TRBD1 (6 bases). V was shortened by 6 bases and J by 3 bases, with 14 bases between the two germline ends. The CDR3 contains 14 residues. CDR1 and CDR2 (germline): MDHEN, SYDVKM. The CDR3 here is CASSLGQRHYGYTF. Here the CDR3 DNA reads TGTGCCAGCAGCTTAGGACAGCGTCACTATGGCTACACCTTC.

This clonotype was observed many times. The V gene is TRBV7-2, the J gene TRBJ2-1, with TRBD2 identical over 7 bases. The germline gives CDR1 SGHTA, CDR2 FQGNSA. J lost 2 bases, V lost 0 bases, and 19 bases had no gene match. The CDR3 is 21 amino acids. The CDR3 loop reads CASSLATGRVFSQPTYNEQFF. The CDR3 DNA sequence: TGTGCCAGCAGCTTAGCGACTGGGAGGGTTTTTTCTCAACCCACCTACAATGAGCAGTTCTTC. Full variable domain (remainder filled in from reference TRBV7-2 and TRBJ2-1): GAGVSQSPSNKVTEKGKDVELRCDPISGHTALYWYRQSLGQGLEFLIYFQGNSAPDKSGLPSDRFSAERTGGSVSTLTIQRTQQEDSAVYLCASSLATGRVFSQPTYNEQFFGPGTRLTVL.

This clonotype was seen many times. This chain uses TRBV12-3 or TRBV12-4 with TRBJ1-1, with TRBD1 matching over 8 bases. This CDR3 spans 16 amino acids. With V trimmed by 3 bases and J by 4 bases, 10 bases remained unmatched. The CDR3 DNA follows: TGTGCCAGCAGTTTCACCCCAGGACAGGGCCCCACTGAAGCTTTCTTT. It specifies CASSFTPGQGPTEAFF.

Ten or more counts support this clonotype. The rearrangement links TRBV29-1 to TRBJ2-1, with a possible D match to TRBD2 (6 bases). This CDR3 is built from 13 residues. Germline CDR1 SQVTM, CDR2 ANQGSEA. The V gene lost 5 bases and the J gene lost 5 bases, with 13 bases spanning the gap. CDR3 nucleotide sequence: TGCAGCGTTTGGACTATAGCTGACAATGAGCAGTTCTTC. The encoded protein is CSVWTIADNEQFF.

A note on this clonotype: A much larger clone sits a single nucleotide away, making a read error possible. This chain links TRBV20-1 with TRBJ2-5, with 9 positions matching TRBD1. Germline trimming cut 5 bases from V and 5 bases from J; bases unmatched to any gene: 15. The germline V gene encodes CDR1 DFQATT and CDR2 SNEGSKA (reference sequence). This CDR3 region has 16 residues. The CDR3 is CSAPDLFGQGSETQYF. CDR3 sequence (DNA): TGCAGTGCTCCCGACTTATTCGGACAGGGGAGTGAGACCCAGTACTTC.